These 32 T cell receptor beta chains came from one sample sequenced in a study of cytomegalovirus exposure and HLA in healthy donors. PCR used 60 Vbeta primers and 13 Jbeta primers. Profiled with immunoSEQ multiplex PCR; TCRdb holds only in-frame clones, not every one. The sample lists some 100,000 clones, around 76% occurring once. Sequencing was carried out using PBMCs. Source of these receptors: a woman between 50 and 59 years old in good health and CMV-seropositive.

V is TRBV6-6 and J is TRBJ1-5; D might be TRBD1 (6 bases). V was trimmed by 5 bases and J by 0 bases, leaving 14 bases between them. Germline CDR1 is MNHNY and CDR2 is SVGAGI (reference sequence). The CDR3 extends over 16 amino acids. The CDR3 DNA follows: TGTGCCAGCAGTCGGTACAGGGTAGATAGCAATCAGCCCCAGCATTTT. Translating it yields CASSRYRVDSNQPQHF.

The V call is TRBV2, the J call TRBJ2-3, with 16 bases that match TRBD2. Trimming removed 5 bases from V and 6 bases from J; junction bases left unmatched: 2. Germline loops: CDR1 SNHLY, CDR2 FYNNEI. The CDR3 length is 15 residues. CDR3 sequence: CASSPGLAGGDTQYF. CDR3 DNA: TGTGCCAGCAGTCCGGGACTAGCGGGGGGGGATACGCAGTATTTT.

The chain is built from TRBV7-2 and TRBJ2-7; TRBD1 is a possible D gene (6 bases). There are 13 residues in the CDR3. CDR1 is SGHTA, CDR2 FQGNSA, per germline. The germline V and J ends were trimmed by 3 bases and 3 bases, with 9 bases remaining between them. CDR3 sequence reads: CASSFQGNYEQYF. For the CDR3, the DNA is TGTGCCAGCAGCTTTCAGGGGAACTACGAGCAGTACTTC. Based on the CDR3 plus reference TRBV7-2 and TRBJ2-7, the full variable domain is GAGVSQSPSNKVTEKGKDVELRCDPISGHTALYWYRQSLGQGLEFLIYFQGNSAPDKSGLPSDRFSAERTGGSVSTLTIQRTQQEDSAVYLCASSFQGNYEQYFGPGTRLTVT.

The genes are TRBV9 and TRBJ2-7, with D maybe TRBD2 (5 bases). The CDR3 is 13 residues long. Germline loops: CDR1 SGDLS, CDR2 YYNGEE. The V and J ends lost 4 bases and 7 bases respectively, with 15 bases between them. CDR3 DNA sequence: TGTGCCAGCAGCCCCTCCTCCCCGGGGGAGCAGTACTTC. It specifies CASSPSSPGEQYF. The full variable domain, completed using reference TRBV9 and TRBJ2-7, is DSGVTQTPKHLITATGQRVTLRCSPRSGDLSVYWYQQSLDQGLQFLIQYYNGEERAKGNILERFSAQQFPDLHSELNLSSLELGDSALYFCASSPSSPGEQYFGPGTRLTVT.

For this clone: At one boundary the junction diverges from the germline segment, which might be a read error. The chain has TRBV19 and TRBJ2-7; possible D gene TRBD2, 6 bases. This CDR3 is 13 amino acids long. In germline, CDR1 is LNHDA, CDR2 SQIVND (reference sequence). CDR3 amino acids: CAPIAGSSYGQYF. The DNA of the CDR3 is TGTGCCCCTATTGCCGGGAGCTCCTACGGGCAGTACTTC. The entire variable domain, with the rest obtained from reference TRBV19 and TRBJ2-7, is as follows: DGGITQSPKYLFRKEGQNVTLSCEQNLNHDAMYWYRQDPGQGLRLIYYSQIVNDFQKGDIAEGYSVSREKKESFPLTVTSAQKNPTAFYLCAPIAGSSYGQYFGPGTRLTVT.

J is TRBJ1-1 and V is TRBV7-9; TRBD1 matches at 10 bases. J lost 11 bases, V lost 5 bases, and 5 bases had no gene match. The CDR3 loop spans 12 amino acids. The germline CDR1 and CDR2 sequences are SEHNR and FQNEAQ (reference sequence). The CDR3 loop reads CASSLGQGVAFF. CDR3 bases: TGTGCCAGCAGCCTAGGACAGGGGGTGGCTTTCTTT.

V and J are TRBV7-9 and TRBJ1-1; 7 bases are a match to TRBD1. From germline, CDR1 is SEHNR and CDR2 FQNEAQ (reference sequence). V dropped 4 bases and J dropped 5; count of bases not matched to a gene: 7. The CDR3 covers 14 residues. CDR3 amino acids: CASSSVTGVTEAFF. The CDR3 DNA follows: TGTGCCAGCAGCTCAGTCACAGGGGTAACTGAAGCTTTCTTT. The whole variable domain, filled in from reference TRBV7-9 and TRBJ1-1, reads DTGVSQNPRHKITKRGQNVTFRCDPISEHNRLYWYRQTLGQGPEFLTYFQNEAQLEKSRLLSDRFSAERPKGSFSTLEIQRTEQGDSAMYLCASSSVTGVTEAFFGQGTRLTVV.

Turning to this clone: A junction end diverges from the germline sequence, so it may reflect a read error. The CDR3: CSSSEQGTGNTIYF. CDR3 nucleotide sequence: TGTTCCAGCAGTGAACAGGGAACTGGAAACACCATATATTTT. The chain joins TRBV7-9 to TRBJ1-3, with D maybe TRBD1 (6 bases). Germline loops: CDR1 SEHNR, CDR2 FQNEAQ (reference sequence). The CDR3 is 14 residues long.

This clone was picked up a small number of times. This chain connects TRBV27 to TRBJ2-1; TRBD2 matches 7 bases. Germline lookup yields CDR1 MNHEY and CDR2 SMNVEV (reference sequence). Trimming cost V 7 bases and J 1 base; bases outside gene matches: 4. The CDR3 runs to 14 residues. The CDR3 DNA is TGTGCCAGCACCCAGGGAGGGTCCTACAATGAGCAGTTCTTC. It codes for CASTQGGSYNEQFF.

On this clone: The sample contains more than one DNA sequence encoding this CDR3. The chain combines TRBV9 with TRBJ1-3, with D tentatively TRBD1 (5 bases). Germline V gene sequence: CDR1 SGDLS, CDR2 YYNGEE. The CDR3 spans 15 residues. The V end was cut by 0 bases, the J end by 4 bases, with 11 bases between. DNA of the CDR3: TGTGCCAGCAGCGTAGATGGGGGGTCCGGAAACACCATATATTTT. Translation gives CASSVDGGSGNTIYF. The full variable domain, with the rest looked up from reference TRBV9 and TRBJ1-3, is DSGVTQTPKHLITATGQRVTLRCSPRSGDLSVYWYQQSLDQGLQFLIQYYNGEERAKGNILERFSAQQFPDLHSELNLSSLELGDSALYFCASSVDGGSGNTIYFGEGSWLTVV.

The CDR3 nucleotides are TGTGCCAGTAGTCTCTCAGGGGGCGCAGGCTATGGCTACACCTTC. Encoded protein: CASSLSGGAGYGYTF. V is TRBV19 and J is TRBJ1-2; 8 nucleotides agree with TRBD1. With V trimmed by 5 bases and J by 4 bases, 9 bases remained unmatched. This CDR3 has 15 residues. CDR1 is LNHDA and CDR2 is SQIVND in the germline V gene (reference sequence).

CDR3 in DNA: TGTGCCAGCACCATTGACAGGAAACTTAGCAATCAGCCCCAGCATTTT. It specifies CASTIDRKLSNQPQHF. This chain links TRBV7-8 with TRBJ1-5; possibly TRBD1 for D (6 bases). The CDR3 is 16 amino acids. The V gene lost 7 bases and the J gene lost 0 bases, with 16 bases spanning the gap. Germline CDR1 is SGHVS and CDR2 is FQNEAQ. The full variable domain, its missing parts supplied by reference TRBV7-8 and TRBJ1-5, is GAGVSQSPRYKVAKRGQDVALRCDPISGHVSLFWYQQALGQGPEFLTYFQNEAQLDKSGLPSDRFFAERPEGSVSTLKIQRTQQEDSAVYLCASTIDRKLSNQPQHFGDGTRLSIL.

This chain connects TRBV14 to TRBJ2-7, with 10 positions matching TRBD2. Germline V gives CDR1 SGHDN, CDR2 FVKESK. The CDR3 consists of 18 residues. Trimming removed 0 bases from V and 6 bases from J; junction bases left unmatched: 14. The CDR3 sequence is CASSQELLAGPVGREQYF. The DNA of the CDR3 is TGTGCCAGCAGCCAAGAGCTACTAGCGGGGCCGGTAGGGCGCGAGCAGTACTTC. The whole variable domain, remainder taken from reference TRBV14 and TRBJ2-7, is EAGVTQFPSHSVIEKGQTVTLRCDPISGHDNLYWYRRVMGKEIKFLLHFVKESKQDESGMPNNRFLAERTGGTYSTLKVQPAELEDSGVYFCASSQELLAGPVGREQYFGPGTRLTVT.

The rearrangement uses TRBV5-6 and TRBJ2-3; 10 nucleotides agree with TRBD2. The CDR3 is 19 amino acids. CDR1 and CDR2 (germline): SGHDT, YYEEEE. Losses at the gene ends were 2 bases for V and 0 bases for J; bases not matched to a gene: 12. The CDR3 bases are TGTGCCAGCAGCTTAAAGTTGGCTAGCGGGGGAGCTAGCACAGATACGCAGTATTTT. This codes for CASSLKLASGGASTDTQYF. The full variable domain, with the rest looked up from reference TRBV5-6 and TRBJ2-3, is DAGVTQSPTHLIKTRGQQVTLRCSPKSGHDTVSWYQQALGQGPQFIFQYYEEEERQRGNFPDRFSGHQFPNYSSELNVNALLLGDSALYLCASSLKLASGGASTDTQYFGPGTRLTVL.

This clone was detected once. The V and J genes are TRBV5-4 and TRBJ2-1, with TRBD1 as a possible D gene (5 bases). With 1 base removed from V and 6 bases from J, the gap between germline ends came to 11 bases. This CDR3 comprises 14 residues. Looked up from germline, CDR1 is SGHNT and CDR2 is YYREEE (reference sequence). The CDR3 bases are TGTGCCAGCAGCTTGTGGGGCAGGATCAATGAGCAGTTCTTC. Protein sequence: CASSLWGRINEQFF.

This chain links TRBV21-1 with TRBJ1-6. TRBV21-1 counts as a pseudogene. This CDR3 comprises 19 residues. CDR3 nucleotides: TGTGCCAGCAGCAAGAAAACCTTCTTCAAACCTCGGGGGAATTCACCCCTCCACTTT. Its translation: CASSKKTFFKPRGNSPLHF.

The V call is TRBV9, the J call TRBJ1-2, with 8 positions matching TRBD1. The CDR3 has 14 residues. CDR1 and CDR2 from the germline V gene are SGDLS and YYNGEE. The junction had 4 bases not matched to a gene; V was cut back by 3 bases and J by 3 bases. The CDR3 loop reads CASSAQGAHYGYTF. CDR3 nucleotides: TGTGCCAGCAGCGCCCAGGGGGCCCACTATGGCTACACCTTC.

The V gene is TRBV5-6, the J gene TRBJ1-1; 8 bases align to TRBD1. The germline CDR1 and CDR2 sequences are SGHDT and YYEEEE. CDR3 length: 14 residues. The ends lost 3 bases at V and 5 bases at J; junction bases unmatched: 6. The CDR3 DNA sequence: TGTGCCAGCAGCTCCCGGGACAGGAGAACTGAAGCTTTCTTT. Its translation: CASSSRDRRTEAFF.

The V call is TRBV27, the J call TRBJ1-2, with 7 nucleotides matching TRBD1. CDR3 length equals 17 residues. CDR1 and CDR2 from the germline V gene are MNHEY and SMNVEV (reference sequence). V gave up 3 bases and J gave up 4 bases; unmatched junction bases: 14. The CDR3 DNA follows: TGTGCCAGCAGTTTGGATGGGGGGACAGCGTGGATCTATGGCTACACCTTC. Translated: CASSLDGGTAWIYGYTF.

This clone was detected only a few times. The chain uses TRBV9 and TRBJ2-3; 9 bases fit TRBD2. The CDR3 spans 18 residues. The V and J ends lost 3 bases and 2 bases, in that order; junction bases with no gene match: 13. From germline, CDR1 is SGDLS and CDR2 YYNGEE. Written as DNA, the CDR3 is TGTGCCAGCAGCGAGCCCCTCGCCAGCGGGGGGTTCACAGATACGCAGTATTTT. It translates to CASSEPLASGGFTDTQYF.

The rearrangement links TRBV15 to TRBJ2-3, with a possible D match to TRBD1 (6 bases). The germline V and J ends were trimmed by 9 bases and 0 bases, with 16 bases remaining between them. CDR1 LNHNV and CDR2 YYDKDF come from the germline V gene (reference sequence). The CDR3 is 15 amino acids. CDR3 coding DNA: TGTGCCACGAAAGCCGGACAGTCTAGCACAGATACGCAGTATTTT. This translates into CATKAGQSSTDTQYF.

The V and J genes are TRBV5-1 and TRBJ2-2, with TRBD1 identical over 8 bases. CDR1 and CDR2 (germline): SGHRS, YFSETQ. The length of the CDR3 is 16 residues. V lost 5 bases, J lost 2 bases, and 8 bases stayed unmatched. Here the CDR3 DNA reads TGCGCCAGCAGGGGGGAGCAGGGGGCCAACACCGGGGAGCTGTTTTTT. Its translation is CASRGEQGANTGELFF.

This clone was seen a few times. This CDR3 reads CASSYSTGGLSEQFF. The CDR3 DNA sequence: TGTGCCAGCAGTTACTCGACGGGGGGGCTCAGCGAGCAGTTCTTC. The chain is built from TRBV6-6 and TRBJ2-1, with 8 bases that match TRBD2. Trimming took 0 bases from V and 10 from J; bases not matched to a gene: 8. Germline V gives CDR1 MNHNY, CDR2 SVGAGI (reference sequence). CDR3 length: 15 amino acids.

The CDR3 is CASSPGSGETQYF. As DNA, the CDR3 is TGCGCCAGCAGCCCCGGATCGGGAGAGACCCAGTACTTC. The chain is built from TRBV5-1 and TRBJ2-5; the D is unclear. This CDR3 is built from 13 residues. Germline V CDR1 and CDR2: SGHRS, YFSETQ. Deletions cut 4 bases from V and 4 bases from J, with 11 bases between.

The chain is built from TRBV5-8 and TRBJ2-3; D possibly corresponds to TRBD2 (5 bases). Germline CDR1 SGHTS, CDR2 YDEGEE. The ends were cut back, 4 bases at V and 1 base at J, with 13 bases in the middle. The CDR3 is made up of 15 amino acids. The CDR3 loop is CASSLQGLRTDTQYF. The CDR3 bases are TGTGCCAGCAGCCTCCAAGGACTCCGCACAGATACGCAGTATTTT.

This chain uses TRBV10-2 with TRBJ2-1; 16 bases match TRBD2. The CDR3 has 19 amino acids. The trim removed 3 bases at V and 4 bases at J, leaving 9 bases unmatched. The germline CDR1 and CDR2 sequences are WSHSY and SAAADI. The CDR3, as DNA: TGCGCCAGCAGTGAATCTGGGACTAGCGGGAGGGCCCGGTACAATGAGCAGTTCTTC. This encodes CASSESGTSGRARYNEQFF.

V usage is TRBV9 and J usage is TRBJ1-1; 8 positions match TRBD1. From germline, CDR1 is SGDLS and CDR2 YYNGEE. This CDR3 has 15 amino acids. Trimming cost V 0 bases and J 5 bases; bases outside gene matches: 6. CDR3 sequence reads: CASSVASRGQTEAFF. The CDR3, as DNA: TGTGCCAGCAGCGTAGCCTCCAGGGGGCAAACTGAAGCTTTCTTT.

This clone has only a few counts. The V gene is TRBV4-2, the J gene TRBJ1-1; 7 bases fit TRBD1. CDR1 LGHNA and CDR2 YNFKEQ come from the germline V gene. The CDR3 is 15 residues long. Trimming cost V 4 bases and J 3 bases; bases outside gene matches: 8. The CDR3 region is CASSRLLTGDTEAFF. The CDR3 DNA follows: TGTGCCAGCAGCCGGCTACTTACAGGGGACACTGAAGCTTTCTTT.

This CDR3 is CASSEFRTGSAFF. CDR3 nucleotide sequence: TGCGCCAGCAGTGAATTCAGGACAGGGTCAGCTTTCTTT. The V and J genes are TRBV10-1 and TRBJ1-1; 8 bases agree with TRBD1. The CDR3 totals 13 residues. The V gene's germline CDR1 is WNHNN and CDR2 SYGVQD (reference sequence). Losses at the gene ends were 3 bases for V and 10 bases for J; bases not matched to a gene: 7.

The J gene is TRBJ1-2, the V gene TRBV6-1; D gene uncertain. Between the trimmed V and J ends, which lost 5 bases and 3 bases, there was a span of 4 bases. Germline V gives CDR1 MNHNS, CDR2 SASEGT. This CDR3 region has 11 residues. The CDR3 region is CASSPDYGYTF. CDR3 bases: TGTGCCAGCAGTCCGGACTATGGCTACACCTTC.

This sequence joins TRBV30 and TRBJ2-3; TRBD2 agrees at 13 bases. Germline values: CDR1 GTSNPN, CDR2 SVGIG (reference sequence). CDR3 length: 16 residues. V dropped 1 base and J dropped 6; count of bases not matched to a gene: 7. In DNA, the CDR3 is TGTGCCTGGAGTGGGGGACTAGCGGGGACTCGGGATACGCAGTATTTT. Its protein is CAWSGGLAGTRDTQYF.

This clone was observed a handful of times. The rearrangement uses TRBV4-1 and TRBJ1-1; no clear D gene. Per the germline V gene, CDR1 is MGHRA and CDR2 is YSYEKL. The CDR3 is 15 residues long. Trimming left V 6 bases short and J 1 base short, with 15 bases between. The CDR3 sequence: CASSFRQAPNTEAFF. Here the CDR3 DNA reads TGCGCCAGCAGTTTTCGTCAGGCGCCGAACACTGAAGCTTTCTTT.